Sequencing of this T cell receptor beta chain was carried out in a study of beta chain features in type 1 diabetes. Broader study findings: Cells carrying high TCR expression could end up over-represented when cDNA is sequenced. VDJ junctions from patients with type 1 diabetes contained fewer insertions and more deletions. Within the patient group, naive, central memory and Treg TCRB repertoires appeared more similar to each other than within healthy donors.

Germline V CDR1 and CDR2: SEHNR, FQNEAQ (reference sequence). This CDR3 has 15 amino acids. V gave up 5 bases and J gave up 2 bases, with 13 bases separating them. As every portion of the isolated RNA was reverse transcribed, the sequencing read expressed TCRB transcripts. Sequencing was performed with immunoSEQ multiplex PCR; in TCRdb, only in-frame clones are kept and a portion is missing. The repertoire holds approximately 250,000 clones, with 13% to 15% as singletons. Points on this clone: Its antigen remains unidentified.

This TCR derives from a middle-aged woman in good health. The rearrangement links TRBV7-9 to TRBJ1-3; tentative D call: TRBD1 (5 bases). The specimen was naive CD4+ T cells from blood. CDR3 sequence: CASSPLGEAGNTIYF. Here the CDR3 DNA reads TGTGCCAGCAGCCCCCTGGGGGAGGCTGGAAACACCATATATTTT.